The 2 T cell receptor beta chains given below trace back to one sample, sequenced in a study of blood T cell repertoires in COVID-19. Libraries were prepared by immunoSEQ multiplex PCR; TCRdb keeps only in-frame clonotypes and omits some of them. The data contain nearly 300,000 clones, over 85% of them singletons. The sequencing input was PBMCs or T cells enriched from blood (not recorded which). These receptors were taken from a woman aged 50 to 60 who had been exposed to COVID-19.

The count of this clone is one. The rearrangement joins TRBV5-4 to TRBJ2-1; 13 bases match TRBD2. V shed 3 bases and J 7 bases; nucleotides not matched to a gene: 4. The CDR3 contains 15 residues. Germline V gene lookup returns CDR1 SGHNT and CDR2 YYREEE (reference sequence). CDR3 sequence: CASSSLAGGKNEQFF. CDR3 DNA: TGTGCCAGCAGCTCACTAGCGGGGGGGAAAAATGAGCAGTTCTTC.

V and J are TRBV5-1 and TRBJ1-2; the match to TRBD1 covers 7 bases. The junction had 6 bases not matched to a gene; V was cut back by 5 bases and J by 8 bases. Per germline, CDR1 SGHRS and CDR2 YFSETQ. The CDR3 length is 12 residues. CDR3 loop: CASSTGELGYTF. DNA for the CDR3: TGCGCCAGCAGTACAGGGGAGCTCGGCTACACCTTC.